These 32 T cell receptor beta chains were sequenced from one sample in a study of beta chain features in type 1 diabetes. Every bit of the isolated RNA underwent reverse transcription, so sequencing read expressed TCRB transcripts. TCRdb's copy holds only in-frame clones and misses some; the assay was immunoSEQ multiplex PCR. The sample includes 850,000 to 900,000 clones, roughly a sixth of them seen just once. The sequenced sample consisted of naive CD4+ T cells from blood. Receptors originate from a woman aged 18-29 years in good health.

This clone occurred a few times. The gene calls are TRBV10-1 and TRBJ2-1, with 8 nucleotides matching TRBD2. Germline assignment: CDR1 WNHNN and CDR2 SYGVQD (reference sequence). The CDR3 runs 15 residues. The V gene end was trimmed by 9 bases and the J gene end by 0 bases; junction bases not matched to a gene: 7. CDR3 sequence: CARLPGGSSYNEQFF. The CDR3 DNA reads as TGCGCCAGGCTCCCGGGGGGGAGCTCCTACAATGAGCAGTTCTTC.

V is TRBV7-6 and J is TRBJ2-3; 12 positions match TRBD2. The CDR3 has 14 amino acids. With V trimmed by 6 bases and J by 6 bases, 4 bases remained unmatched. Germline V gene lookup returns CDR1 SGHVS and CDR2 FNYEAQ. In DNA form, the CDR3 reads TGTGCCAGCAGTCTAGCGGGAGGGCAGGATACGCAGTATTTT. Translating it yields CASSLAGGQDTQYF.

This clone has just a few counts. The V gene is TRBV5-1, the J gene TRBJ1-5; TRBD1 agrees at 7 bases. The V segment lost 4 bases and the J segment 6 bases; nucleotides outside the gene matches: 7. The germline V gene has CDR1 SGHRS and CDR2 YFSETQ. This CDR3 is 14 amino acids long. The CDR3 DNA sequence: TGCGCCAGCAGCATCGGACAGGCGGGTCAGCCCCAGCATTTT. Translating it yields CASSIGQAGQPQHF.

This clone was seen only a few times. The chain combines TRBV6-5 with TRBJ2-5, with 8 bases matching TRBD2. V lost 8 bases to trimming and J lost 5 bases; unmatched junction nucleotides: 7. CDR1 and CDR2 from the germline V gene are MNHEY and SVGAGI. CDR3 length: 13 amino acids. DNA for the CDR3: TGTGCCAGCGGGGCGGGAGGTCGGGAGACCCAGTACTTC. Translation: CASGAGGRETQYF.

The table lists this clone with a few counts. V usage is TRBV2 and J usage is TRBJ2-5, with 12 bases aligning to TRBD2. Per the germline V gene, CDR1 is SNHLY and CDR2 is FYNNEI. This CDR3 spans 16 amino acids. The ends lost 7 bases at V and 2 bases at J; junction bases unmatched: 8. The CDR3 sequence is CASITRLAGVQETQYF. The DNA for the CDR3 is TGTGCCAGCATTACAAGACTAGCGGGAGTGCAAGAGACCCAGTACTTC.

This rearrangement joins TRBV7-2 to TRBJ2-3; D is ambiguous. CDR1 SGHTA and CDR2 FQGNSA come from the germline V gene. This CDR3 comprises 14 residues. V gave up 1 base and J gave up 1 base, with 6 bases separating them. CDR3 coding DNA: TGTGCCAGCAGCTTAGGAGTACGCACAGATACGCAGTATTTT. Encoded protein: CASSLGVRTDTQYF.

V is TRBV18 and J is TRBJ2-1, with D perhaps matching TRBD2 (7 bases). CDR3 length equals 16 residues. The germline V gene has CDR1 KGHSH and CDR2 LQKENI. Trimming pared 9 bases from V and 8 bases from J, leaving 26 bases between. CDR3 nucleotides: TGTGCCAGTAACAGGGTAGCGGGTCAAATGTGGGATGAGCAGTTCTTC. It yields the protein CASNRVAGQMWDEQFF.

This clone has a handful of counts. The chain has TRBV19 and TRBJ2-1, with D maybe TRBD2 (5 bases). Germline-derived CDR1 and CDR2 are LNHDA and SQIVND (reference sequence). The ends were cut back, 7 bases at V and 0 bases at J, with 13 bases in the middle. The CDR3 contains 15 residues. The CDR3 nucleotides read TGTGCCAGTATGGCTGCGGGTAGCTCCTACAATGAGCAGTTCTTC. Its protein is CASMAAGSSYNEQFF.

The chain is built from TRBV5-4 and TRBJ1-1; TRBD1 is a possible D gene (5 bases). V shed 0 bases and J shed 2 bases, with 14 bases lying between them. This CDR3 spans 16 amino acids. Germline V gene lookup returns CDR1 SGHNT and CDR2 YYREEE (reference sequence). Here the CDR3 reads CASSLGRVTLNTEAFF. In DNA, the CDR3 is TGTGCCAGCAGCTTGGGCAGGGTGACGCTAAACACTGAAGCTTTCTTT.

The chain couples TRBV5-4 to TRBJ2-1; 11 bases line up with TRBD2. Germline V gene data show CDR1 as SGHNT and CDR2 as YYREEE (reference sequence). This CDR3 comprises 16 residues. Trimming at V came to 3 bases and at J to 12 bases, leaving 14 bases not matched to a gene. The CDR3 sequence: CASSSVAGGRGFGQFF. For the CDR3, the DNA is TGTGCCAGCAGCTCCGTAGCGGGGGGGCGAGGCTTTGGGCAGTTCTTC.

There are a few counts of this clone. The genes are TRBV5-1 and TRBJ2-5; TRBD2 aligns across 8 bases. Trimming cost V 3 bases and J 5 bases; bases outside gene matches: 9. The germline V gene encodes CDR1 SGHRS and CDR2 YFSETQ. CDR3 length: 15 residues. CDR3 sequence reads: CASSWLAGGEETQYF. CDR3 coding DNA: TGCGCCAGCAGCTGGCTGGCGGGAGGAGAGGAGACCCAGTACTTC.

This rearrangement joins TRBV2 to TRBJ1-1; possibly TRBD1 for D (5 bases). This CDR3 comprises 16 residues. V lost 6 bases, J lost 1 base, and 18 bases lay in between. CDR1 is SNHLY and CDR2 is FYNNEI in the germline V gene. As DNA, the CDR3 is TGTGCCAGCAGCGCGGGAAGGACATCCCCGAACACTGAAGCTTTCTTT. It specifies CASSAGRTSPNTEAFF.

The V and J genes are TRBV4-3 and TRBJ2-3; 7 bases line up with TRBD2. Germline CDR1 reads LGHNA; CDR2 reads YSLEER. J was trimmed by 2 bases and V by 0 bases; bases with no gene match: 5. The CDR3 extends over 16 amino acids. CDR3 nucleotides: TGCGCCAGCAGCCAAGAGGGGACTACCTACACAGATACGCAGTATTTT. Residues: CASSQEGTTYTDTQYF.

This chain uses TRBV18 with TRBJ2-5; D not certain. Trimming took off 2 bases at V and 5 bases at J, with 9 bases between the two ends. CDR1 is KGHSH and CDR2 is LQKENI in the germline V gene. The CDR3 runs to 13 residues. The CDR3: CASSPGEMETQYF. The CDR3 DNA reads TGTGCCAGCTCACCAGGGGAAATGGAGACCCAGTACTTC.

This chain connects TRBV6-1 to TRBJ1-2; weak D call: TRBD1 (5 bases). CDR3 length: 15 amino acids. Germline V CDR1 and CDR2: MNHNS, SASEGT. Trimming shortened V by 7 bases and J by 4 bases, and 19 bases separated the two germline ends. The CDR3 here is CASTDSSQGGYGYTF. The CDR3 region has the DNA TGTGCCAGCACCGACTCTAGTCAGGGTGGCTATGGCTACACCTTC.

This clone was observed a few times. J is TRBJ2-4 and V is TRBV2; perhaps TRBD2 as D (5 bases). V was cut by 3 bases and J by 1 base, with 10 bases left in between. CDR1 and CDR2 (germline): SNHLY, FYNNEI. The CDR3 is 15 amino acids. CDR3: CASSDFPGAKNIQYF. In nucleotides, the CDR3 is TGTGCCAGCAGTGATTTTCCGGGGGCCAAAAACATTCAGTACTTC.

This chain uses TRBV6-1 with TRBJ1-5; D is possibly TRBD1 (6 bases). This CDR3 region has 16 residues. The V end was cut by 2 bases, the J end by 5 bases, with 16 bases between. In germline, CDR1 is MNHNS, CDR2 SASEGT. For the CDR3, the DNA is TGTGCCAGCAGTGAACCCTTATGGGGGGCACATCAGCCCCAGCATTTT. Translation gives CASSEPLWGAHQPQHF.

The rearrangement links TRBV10-3 to TRBJ2-3; D uncertain. V gave up 0 bases and J gave up 2 bases, with 18 bases separating them. The CDR3 is 18 residues long. Per the germline V gene, CDR1 is ENHRY and CDR2 is SYGVKD. The DNA for the CDR3 is TGTGCCATCAGTGAGTCGACCCGTACCGTGAAGAACACAGATACGCAGTATTTT. Translation: CAISESTRTVKNTDTQYF.

The chain uses TRBV7-8 and TRBJ1-1, with 10 bases fitting TRBD1. Germline CDR1 SGHVS, CDR2 FQNEAQ. The V segment lost 5 bases and the J segment 10 bases; nucleotides outside the gene matches: 10. The CDR3 length is 14 residues. CDR3 DNA: TGTGCCAGCAGCCGACAGGGGGCGGGTCTGCGAGCTTTCTTT. This codes for CASSRQGAGLRAFF.

The chain uses TRBV6-1 and TRBJ2-5; D is unclear. Germline values: CDR1 MNHNS, CDR2 SASEGT. Trimming took 4 bases from V and 5 from J, leaving 14 bases between them. This CDR3 contains 14 residues. CDR3: CASSADWYEETQYF. CDR3 sequence (DNA): TGTGCCAGCAGTGCCGACTGGTACGAGGAGACCCAGTACTTC.

This rearrangement joins TRBV7-2 to TRBJ1-2, with 7 bases matching TRBD1. CDR1 SGHTA and CDR2 FQGNSA come from the germline V gene. The CDR3 is 12 residues long. J lost 5 bases, V lost 4 bases, and 1 base had no gene match. The CDR3 coding sequence is TGTGCCAGCAGCTCGACAGGGTATGGCTACACCTTC. This codes for CASSSTGYGYTF.

This clone has more than one count but fewer than ten. The chain combines TRBV4-2 with TRBJ2-7; possibly TRBD1 for D (6 bases). The CDR3 runs 14 residues. With 7 bases removed from V and 0 bases from J, the gap between germline ends came to 13 bases. Per germline, CDR1 LGHNA and CDR2 YNFKEQ. The DNA for the CDR3 is TGTGCCAGCACCCGAGACAGGAGCTCCTACGAGCAGTACTTC. The encoded protein is CASTRDRSSYEQYF.

There are a few counts of this clone. The rearrangement links TRBV18 to TRBJ2-1, with 9 positions matching TRBD2. Unmatched junction bases numbered 2, after V lost 5 bases and J lost 3 bases. Germline CDR1 KGHSH, CDR2 LQKENI. This CDR3 region has 14 residues. The CDR3 reads CASSTSGRYNEQFF. CDR3 sequence (DNA): TGTGCCAGCTCAACTAGCGGGCGCTACAATGAGCAGTTCTTC.

This clone was counted only a few times. This chain uses TRBV18 with TRBJ2-3; 13 positions match TRBD2. Trimming cost V 3 bases and J 3 bases; bases outside gene matches: 9. Per germline, CDR1 KGHSH and CDR2 LQKENI. This CDR3 is 18 amino acids long. CDR3 sequence reads: CASSPSGLAGVLTDTQYF. The CDR3 nucleotides read TGTGCCAGCTCACCGTCAGGACTAGCGGGAGTTCTGACAGATACGCAGTATTTT.

The chain joins TRBV10-3 to TRBJ2-1; 9 nucleotides agree with TRBD2. The V gene's germline CDR1 is ENHRY and CDR2 SYGVKD. The CDR3 covers 14 residues. V lost 7 bases, J lost 10 bases, and 11 bases stayed unmatched. CDR3 sequence: CAINPGLANREQFF. CDR3 DNA: TGTGCCATCAATCCGGGACTAGCAAATCGCGAGCAGTTCTTC.

The sample holds one count of this clone. The rearrangement links TRBV6-6 to TRBJ2-3; no clear D. This CDR3 spans 16 amino acids. CDR1 and CDR2 from the germline V gene are MNHNY and SVGAGI (reference sequence). V shed 0 bases and J shed 3 bases, with 13 bases lying between them. The CDR3 DNA reads as TGTGCCAGCAGTTACTCGAGGTCGTCTAGTACAGATACGCAGTATTTT. Protein product: CASSYSRSSSTDTQYF.

This clone has just a few counts. J is TRBJ1-4 and V is TRBV5-1; D is possibly TRBD1 (6 bases). The germline V gene encodes CDR1 SGHRS and CDR2 YFSETQ. V was clipped by 0 bases and J by 8 bases, with 14 bases between them. The CDR3 is 15 amino acids. The CDR3 reads CASSLEGGRGEKLFF. As DNA, the CDR3 is TGCGCCAGCAGCTTGGAGGGGGGCCGCGGAGAAAAACTGTTTTTT. The full variable domain, its missing parts supplied by reference TRBV5-1 and TRBJ1-4, is KAGVTQTPRYLIKTRGQQVTLSCSPISGHRSVSWYQQTPGQGLQFLFEYFSETQRNKGNFPGRFSGRQFSNSRSEMNVSTLELGDSALYLCASSLEGGRGEKLFFGSGTQLSVL.

This clone came up a few times. The chain carries TRBV15 and TRBJ1-1; D unresolved. This CDR3 is built from 15 residues. Germline CDR1 reads LNHNV; CDR2 reads YYDKDF (reference sequence). V lost 1 base and J lost 1, with 10 bases in between. Here the CDR3 DNA reads TGTGCCACCAGCAGAGCGCCCCGGGAGAACACTGAAGCTTTCTTT. Translation gives CATSRAPRENTEAFF. Full variable domain (missing parts from reference TRBV15 and TRBJ1-1): DAMVIQNPRYQVTQFGKPVTLSCSQTLNHNVMYWYQQKSSQAPKLLFHYYDKDFNNEADTPDNFQSRRPNTSFCFLDIRSPGLGDTAMYLCATSRAPRENTEAFFGQGTRLTVV.

This clone was seen only a few times. The V and J genes are TRBV5-4 and TRBJ2-6; 10 bases line up with TRBD2. The germline CDR1 and CDR2 sequences are SGHNT and YYREEE (reference sequence). V dropped 3 bases and J dropped 4; count of bases not matched to a gene: 4. CDR3 length: 16 amino acids. For the CDR3, the DNA is TGTGCCAGCAGCTACCCGGGACTAGCGGGGGCCAACGTCCTGACTTTC. This sequence encodes CASSYPGLAGANVLTF.

This chain joins TRBV6-5 and TRBJ1-2; TRBD1 aligns across 7 bases. Germline CDR1 MNHEY, CDR2 SVGAGI. J was trimmed by 8 bases and V by 5 bases; bases with no gene match: 8. The CDR3 consists of 13 residues. CDR3 in DNA: TGTGCCAGCAGTCCCGGACAGGCACGAGGCTACACCTTC. As protein: CASSPGQARGYTF.

The chain carries TRBV11-1 and TRBJ2-1; possibly TRBD1 or TRBD2 for D (5 bases each). Looked up from germline, CDR1 is SGHAT and CDR2 is FQDESV (reference sequence). The CDR3 extends over 15 amino acids. V lost 3 bases, J lost 2 bases, and 11 bases lay in between. The CDR3 DNA reads TGTGCCAGCAGCTTTGGGGGAGAGCCCTACAATGAGCAGTTCTTC. It translates to CASSFGGEPYNEQFF.

This clone was found a few times. The chain uses TRBV29-1 and TRBJ2-4; possibly TRBD1 for D (7 bases). CDR1 and CDR2 (germline): SQVTM, ANQGSEA. V was cut by 7 bases and J by 8 bases, with 15 bases left in between. The CDR3 runs 12 residues. Here the CDR3 DNA reads TGCAGCGCCAACCAGGGGGGAGACATTCAGTACTTC. This translates into CSANQGGDIQYF.